The clone carrying this T cell receptor (beta chain) has only one observation. Its antigen remains unidentified. The record originates from a study of CD4 T cells in relation to SARS-CoV-2 and coronaviruses. Study-level background: After around 10 days of antigen culture, PBMC TCR beta CDR3s were sequenced. Of the patients, seven to nine were male, 4 female, two Hispanic.

Broader study findings: Approximately 65% of donors had memory CD4+ clonotypes crossrecognizing SARS-CoV-2 and common cold coronavirus spike.

Naive or memory CD4+ cells were cultured 1:1 with T cell-depleted PBMCs plus CEF. The protocol was immunoSEQ multiplex PCR, while the TCRdb copy is restricted to in-frame clones and leaves out a portion. The sample has 30,000 to 45,000 clones; approximately 80% are singletons. The specimen sequenced was memory CD4+ T cells from PBMCs, cultured in vitro. The receptor was isolated from an adult with COVID-19.

The CDR3 region is CASSLLDGKNTEAFF. CDR3 DNA: TGTGCCAGCAGCTTATTGGACGGGAAGAACACTGAAGCTTTCTTT. V usage is TRBV7-9 and J usage is TRBJ1-1; no clear D gene. V was trimmed by 2 bases and J by 1 base, leaving 11 bases between them. This CDR3 region has 15 residues. Germline V lookup: CDR1 SEHNR, CDR2 FQNEAQ (reference sequence).